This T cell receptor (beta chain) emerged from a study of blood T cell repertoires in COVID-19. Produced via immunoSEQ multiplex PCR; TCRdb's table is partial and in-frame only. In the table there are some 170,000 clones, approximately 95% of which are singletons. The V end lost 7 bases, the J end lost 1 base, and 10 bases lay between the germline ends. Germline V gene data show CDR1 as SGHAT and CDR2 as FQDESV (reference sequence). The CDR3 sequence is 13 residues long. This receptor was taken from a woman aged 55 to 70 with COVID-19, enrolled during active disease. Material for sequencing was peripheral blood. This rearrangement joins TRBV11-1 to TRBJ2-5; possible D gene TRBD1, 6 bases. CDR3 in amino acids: CASTGVFQETQYF. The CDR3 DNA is TGTGCCAGCACAGGGGTTTTCCAAGAGACCCAGTACTTC.